The text below deals with one T cell receptor beta chain. The data were taken from a study of blood T cells in healthy people across ages. Per germline, CDR1 SGHRS and CDR2 YFSETQ. The CDR3 is 16 residues long. The V and J ends lost 6 bases and 2 bases respectively, with 17 bases between them. Sample-barcoded 5' priming and a J-beta primer mix drove a second PCR of 7 to 11 cycles. Each CDR3 protein gets one entry after TCRdb re-called the 5' RACE reads with MiXCR. The table has 600,000 or so distinct CDR3 sequences, 40% to 55% seen once. Sequencing was done on a sample of blood. This chain connects TRBV5-1 to TRBJ2-2; tentatively, D is TRBD2 (6 bases). This receptor was identified in a man of 80 years or more in good health. CDR3 residues: CASTLRLARNTGELFF. The CDR3, as DNA: TGCGCCAGCACCCTCAGGCTAGCGCGTAACACCGGGGAGCTGTTTTTT.